Below are 32 T cell receptor beta chains sequenced from a single sample in a study of cytomegalovirus exposure and HLA in healthy donors listed by TCRdb under 2017. Library preparation was by the immunoSEQ multiplex PCR assay. The multiplex PCR relied on a mix of 60 forward primers for TCR Vbeta segments and 13 reverse primers for TCR Jbeta segments. TCRdb mirrors the immuneACCESS table, restricted to in-frame sequences. Some clones are absent from its copies; in checked studies, under half trace to an unresolved V gene, and the reason for the others is unknown. The sample table lists some 150,000 clones, about 73% of them with a count of one. The top ten clonotypes cover 2.5% to 3.5% of the sample. What was sequenced was PBMCs. The receptor source for this set is a man between 35 and 55 years old in good health and CMV-seropositive.

This chain uses TRBV30 with TRBJ2-7, with TRBD2 identical over 7 bases. The CDR3 totals 12 residues. V gave up 5 bases and J gave up 2 bases; unmatched junction bases: 3. From germline, CDR1 is GTSNPN and CDR2 SVGIG (reference sequence). In DNA, the CDR3 is TGTGCCTGGGGGAGGGCCCCCTACGAGCAGTACTTC. It yields the protein CAWGRAPYEQYF.

This chain joins TRBV7-3 and TRBJ2-1; D perhaps matches TRBD2 (6 bases). The CDR3 extends over 17 amino acids. V was shortened by 1 base and J by 6 bases, with 19 bases between the two germline ends. Germline V gives CDR1 SGHTA, CDR2 FQGTGA. The CDR3 loop is CASSLNHGEARCNEQFF. CDR3 in DNA: TGTGCCAGCAGCTTAAACCACGGGGAGGCAAGATGCAATGAGCAGTTCTTC.

The rearrangement links TRBV28 to TRBJ2-4, with TRBD2 as a possible D gene (6 bases). Trimming stripped 2 bases from V and 0 bases from J, with 8 bases between. Germline V gene sequence: CDR1 MDHEN, CDR2 SYDVKM. The CDR3 is made up of 15 amino acids. The CDR3 reads CASSLEGLAKNIQYF. CDR3 sequence (DNA): TGTGCCAGCAGTTTAGAGGGACTAGCCAAAAACATTCAGTACTTC.

This clone was observed a single time. J is TRBJ1-1 and V is TRBV30; a weak D match, TRBD1 (5 bases). From germline, CDR1 is GTSNPN and CDR2 SVGIG (reference sequence). The V end was cut by 1 base, the J end by 5 bases, with 8 bases between. The CDR3 sequence is 12 residues long. The CDR3 DNA reads as TGTGCCTGGAGTGCAGGGTTGACTGAAGCTTTCTTT. Translation: CAWSAGLTEAFF.

The gene calls are TRBV30 and TRBJ1-3; the D is unclear. The germline V and J ends were trimmed by 4 bases and 1 base, with 8 bases remaining between them. Germline assignment: CDR1 GTSNPN and CDR2 SVGIG (reference sequence). The CDR3 contains 13 residues. The CDR3 spells CAWNPGSGNTIYF. CDR3 in DNA: TGTGCCTGGAATCCGGGTTCTGGAAACACCATATATTTT.

This chain joins TRBV15 and TRBJ2-1; TRBD2 aligns across 11 bases. The CDR3 contains 16 residues. Germline CDR1 and CDR2: LNHNV and YYDKDF (reference sequence). The trim removed 3 bases at V and 7 bases at J, leaving 8 bases unmatched. Here the CDR3 reads CATSSIVAGGRNEQFF. The CDR3 DNA is TGTGCCACCAGCAGTATAGTAGCGGGAGGGCGTAATGAGCAGTTCTTC.

V gene TRBV10-2 combines with J gene TRBJ1-6; possible D gene TRBD1, 5 bases. CDR3 length: 14 amino acids. Trimming took off 6 bases at V and 7 bases at J, with 13 bases between the two ends. CDR1 is WSHSY, CDR2 SAAADI, per germline. The CDR3 sequence: CASSLGHLNSPLHF. The CDR3 nucleotides read TGCGCCAGCAGCCTCGGACATCTCAATTCACCCCTCCACTTT.

The rearrangement links TRBV11-2 to TRBJ1-5; D is perhaps TRBD1 (5 bases). The germline V and J ends were trimmed by 0 bases and 1 base, with 7 bases remaining between them. This CDR3 comprises 15 residues. CDR1 and CDR2 (germline): SGHAT, FQNNGV. The DNA for the CDR3 is TGTGCCAGCAGCTTAGACAGGGCGAGCAATCAGCCCCAGCATTTT. Translation gives CASSLDRASNQPQHF.

The chain has TRBV6-5 and TRBJ1-1, with 12 nucleotides matching TRBD1. CDR1 and CDR2 from the germline V gene are MNHEY and SVGAGI. The CDR3 totals 15 residues. The trim removed 6 bases at V and 6 bases at J, leaving 8 bases unmatched. For the CDR3, the DNA is TGTGCCAGCAGGGCGGGACAGGGGGCTCAATCTGAAGCTTTCTTT. Translated: CASRAGQGAQSEAFF.

The chain combines TRBV5-1 with TRBJ2-7; the match to TRBD2 covers 9 bases. The CDR3 runs 16 residues. Germline V CDR1 and CDR2: SGHRS, YFSETQ. The ends lost 4 bases at V and 3 bases at J; junction bases unmatched: 11. CDR3 region: CASSPGGREGLYEQYF. In DNA, the CDR3 is TGCGCCAGCAGCCCCGGGGGGCGGGAGGGCCTCTACGAGCAGTACTTC.

The chain is built from TRBV7-3 and TRBJ1-1; 7 nucleotides align to TRBD1. The CDR3 has 15 residues. Trimming removed 6 bases from V and 1 base from J; junction bases left unmatched: 8. Germline V gene sequence: CDR1 SGHTA, CDR2 FQGTGA. DNA of the CDR3: TGTGCCAGCAGATTGAACCAGGGGGGGAACACTGAAGCTTTCTTT. Protein: CASRLNQGGNTEAFF.

The table lists this clone with a count of one. V and J are TRBV7-3 and TRBJ2-5, with D unresolved. CDR1 SGHTA and CDR2 FQGTGA come from the germline V gene. V was cut by 5 bases and J by 3 bases, with 10 bases left in between. The CDR3 spans 13 residues. The CDR3 loop reads CASSPRMEETQYF. In DNA, the CDR3 is TGTGCCAGCAGCCCCAGGATGGAAGAGACCCAGTACTTC.

V gene TRBV5-1 combines with J gene TRBJ1-2; D gene ambiguous. Per germline, CDR1 SGHRS and CDR2 YFSETQ. This CDR3 is 13 amino acids long. V was clipped by 0 bases and J by 8 bases, with 11 bases between them. The CDR3 spells CASSLGGGEGYTF. CDR3 DNA sequence: TGCGCCAGCAGCTTGGGTGGAGGTGAAGGCTACACCTTC.

Comment on this clone: This same CDR3 is encoded by further DNA sequences in the sample. The chain links TRBV28 to TRBJ2-2; 15 positions match TRBD2. After removal of 3 bases from V and 5 bases from J, the junction contained 4 bases not matched to a gene. The V gene's germline CDR1 is MDHEN and CDR2 SYDVKM. The CDR3 length is 17 residues. The CDR3 protein is CASSFGGLAGGTGELFF. CDR3 nucleotides: TGTGCCAGCAGTTTCGGGGGACTAGCGGGAGGTACCGGGGAGCTGTTTTTT.

The chain has TRBV6-1 and TRBJ1-2; 7 bases line up with TRBD1. V gave up 0 bases and J gave up 5 bases; unmatched junction bases: 9. The germline V gene has CDR1 MNHNS and CDR2 SASEGT. The CDR3 covers 16 residues. DNA of the CDR3: TGTGCCAGCAGTGAAGCGGCAGGGGGTGGCCTTTATGGCTACACCTTC. This encodes CASSEAAGGGLYGYTF.

This chain joins TRBV29-1 and TRBJ2-5; tentatively, D is TRBD1 (6 bases). The V and J ends lost 6 bases and 2 bases respectively, with 13 bases between them. The CDR3 length is 13 residues. Germline CDR1 reads SQVTM; CDR2 reads ANQGSEA. CDR3: CSVERDTQETQYF. The CDR3 nucleotides are TGCAGCGTCGAGAGGGACACACAAGAGACCCAGTACTTC.

The genes are TRBV6-5 and TRBJ2-7; D is ambiguous. This CDR3 spans 12 amino acids. In germline, CDR1 is MNHEY, CDR2 SVGAGI. V was cut by 6 bases and J by 9 bases, with 15 bases left in between. The CDR3 is CASSSTQAVQYF. The CDR3 DNA is TGTGCCAGCAGCTCCACCCAGGCAGTGCAGTACTTC.

The table lists this clone with a few counts. The chain couples TRBV19 to TRBJ2-1; 9 bases are shared with TRBD1. The germline V gene has CDR1 LNHDA and CDR2 SQIVND (reference sequence). V trimming: 5 bases; J trimming: 7 bases; junction bases outside the gene matches: 12. The CDR3 consists of 16 residues. The DNA of the CDR3 is TGTGCCAGTAGTCAAGAGGGGACAGGGAGTAAAAATGAGCAGTTCTTC. Translation gives CASSQEGTGSKNEQFF.

This clone has a handful of counts. The V and J genes are TRBV29-1 and TRBJ1-1; TRBD1 is a possible D gene (6 bases). The V gene lost 7 bases and the J gene lost 5 bases, with 23 bases spanning the gap. CDR1 and CDR2 from the germline V gene are SQVTM and ANQGSEA. The CDR3 has 15 residues. The CDR3 reads CSAWGRGPKGTEAFF. DNA of the CDR3: TGCAGCGCCTGGGGCAGGGGCCCTAAGGGGACTGAAGCTTTCTTT.

In DNA, the CDR3 is TGTGCCTGGAGCAGGTTTGGGTGGAAGATACAAGAGACCCAGTACTTC. It codes for CAWSRFGWKIQETQYF. The chain has TRBV30 and TRBJ2-5; no clear D gene. Deletions cut 3 bases from V and 2 bases from J, with 19 bases between. Germline lookup yields CDR1 GTSNPN and CDR2 SVGIG (reference sequence). The CDR3 consists of 16 residues.

This chain uses TRBV6-6 with TRBJ2-7; D may be TRBD1 (6 bases). Germline assignment: CDR1 MNHNY and CDR2 SVGAGI (reference sequence). Trimming shortened V by 0 bases and J by 0 bases, and 9 bases separated the two germline ends. The length of the CDR3 is 15 residues. CDR3 nucleotides: TGTGCCAGCAGTTACTCCCCGGACAGCTCCTACGAGCAGTACTTC. Protein sequence: CASSYSPDSSYEQYF.

This clone was seen a single time. This chain links TRBV14 with TRBJ2-2, with a weak D call TRBD1 (6 bases). This CDR3 is built from 18 residues. Germline V lookup: CDR1 SGHDN, CDR2 FVKESK. Trimming took 2 bases from V and 3 from J, leaving 19 bases between them. This CDR3 reads CASSQKIRRTVDTGELFF. In nucleotides, the CDR3 is TGTGCCAGCAGCCAAAAAATACGCAGGACAGTGGACACCGGGGAGCTGTTTTTT.

This chain links TRBV11-2 with TRBJ2-3; 9 nucleotides match TRBD1. With V trimmed by 5 bases and J by 4 bases, 7 bases remained unmatched. The CDR3 length is 15 residues. Germline CDR1 reads SGHAT; CDR2 reads FQNNGV. CDR3 sequence (DNA): TGTGCCAGCAGCGCGACAGGGGGGTGGGCAGATACGCAGTATTTT. Its translation is CASSATGGWADTQYF.

The genes are TRBV28 and TRBJ1-2; D perhaps matches TRBD1 (6 bases). This CDR3 region has 14 residues. Trimming removed 2 bases at V and 11 bases at J, with 18 bases between. From germline, CDR1 is MDHEN and CDR2 SYDVKM. The CDR3 DNA reads TGTGCCAGCAGTTTACAGGGGATTCGTCTTTTTTACACCTTC. It is translated as CASSLQGIRLFYTF.

The V call is TRBV5-1, the J call TRBJ2-1; the match to TRBD2 covers 11 bases. Germline lookup yields CDR1 SGHRS and CDR2 YFSETQ. V shed 4 bases, J shed 1 base, and the junction held 4 bases outside the gene matches. The CDR3 contains 16 residues. DNA of the CDR3: TGCGCCAGCAGCCCGACTAGCGGGATTTCCTACAATGAGCAGTTCTTC. Protein product: CASSPTSGISYNEQFF.

This chain links TRBV28 with TRBJ1-2; D is perhaps TRBD1 (5 bases). This CDR3 contains 13 residues. The V gene lost 6 bases and the J gene lost 5 bases, with 13 bases spanning the gap. Per germline, CDR1 MDHEN and CDR2 SYDVKM. Here the CDR3 reads CASSRPGSYGYTF. CDR3 coding DNA: TGTGCCAGCAGCCGCCCAGGGTCATATGGCTACACCTTC.

This sequence joins TRBV4-3 and TRBJ2-5, with TRBD1 matching over 11 bases. The J call may be wrong; the DNA end is better matched by TRBJ2-7. Germline assignment: CDR1 LGHNA and CDR2 YSLEER. This CDR3 has 17 residues. The CDR3 spells CASSLREGDRGFYEQYF. CDR3 sequence (DNA): TGCGCCAGCAGCTTGAGAGAGGGGGACAGGGGGTTCTACGAGCAGTACTTC.

This clone was picked up one time. This chain joins TRBV27 and TRBJ1-4; TRBD1 matches at 8 bases. V dropped 4 bases and J dropped 8; count of bases not matched to a gene: 6. Germline CDR1 reads MNHEY; CDR2 reads SMNVEV (reference sequence). The CDR3 spans 14 residues. CDR3 sequence reads: CASSYQGADEKLFF. DNA of the CDR3: TGTGCCAGCAGTTATCAGGGGGCAGACGAAAAACTGTTTTTT.

This chain uses TRBV7-2 with TRBJ2-7; 9 positions agree with TRBD1. The CDR3 is made up of 15 amino acids. Trimming removed 5 bases from V and 2 bases from J; junction bases left unmatched: 7. Germline V CDR1 and CDR2: SGHTA, FQGNSA. As DNA, the CDR3 is TGTGCCAGCAGCACCCGACAGGGGGTTCCCTACGAGCAGTACTTC. Encoded protein: CASSTRQGVPYEQYF.

The chain joins TRBV20-1 to TRBJ2-3, with a possible D match to TRBD2 (5 bases). CDR1 is DFQATT, CDR2 SNEGSKA, per germline (reference sequence). The germline V and J ends were trimmed by 6 bases and 6 bases, with 10 bases remaining between them. The CDR3 is 11 amino acids. The CDR3 sequence is CSAYPGDTQYF. The CDR3 coding sequence is TGCAGTGCGTACCCGGGGGATACGCAGTATTTT.

The V gene is TRBV19, the J gene TRBJ2-7; 9 nucleotides agree with TRBD1. Germline V gives CDR1 LNHDA, CDR2 SQIVND (reference sequence). The V gene end was trimmed by 5 bases and the J gene end by 5 bases; junction bases not matched to a gene: 10. This CDR3 is built from 15 residues. CDR3 sequence reads: CASSSLGQGGNEQYF. CDR3 nucleotide sequence: TGTGCCAGTAGTTCCCTGGGACAGGGAGGCAACGAGCAGTACTTC.

V and J are TRBV6-5 and TRBJ2-1; 10 nucleotides match TRBD2. The CDR3 is made up of 16 amino acids. Trimming at V came to 1 base and at J to 5 bases, leaving 5 bases not matched to a gene. The germline V gene encodes CDR1 MNHEY and CDR2 SVGAGI. The CDR3 here is CASSYFSGRVNNEQFF. CDR3 in DNA: TGTGCCAGCAGTTACTTCAGCGGGAGGGTGAACAATGAGCAGTTCTTC.